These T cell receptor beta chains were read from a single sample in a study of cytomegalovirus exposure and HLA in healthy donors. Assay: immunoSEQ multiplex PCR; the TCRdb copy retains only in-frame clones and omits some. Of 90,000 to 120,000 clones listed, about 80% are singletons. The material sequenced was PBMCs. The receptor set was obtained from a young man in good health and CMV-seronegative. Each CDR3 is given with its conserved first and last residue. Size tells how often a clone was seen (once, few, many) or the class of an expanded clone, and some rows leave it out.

CASSQTGLAGGRNIQYF	TRBV7-8	TRBJ2-4	-
CASSGGEDQPQHF	TRBV6-5	TRBJ1-5	-
CASSLRDILNTGELFF	TRBV7-8	TRBJ2-2	-
CASSSSTGNEQFF	TRBV6-5	TRBJ2-1	-
CATGGQGSNTEAFF	TRBV4-2	TRBJ1-1	-
CASGFLLDRGNTEAFF	TRBV12-5	TRBJ1-1	-
CASSQVPQEAFF	TRBV14	TRBJ1-1	-
CASPPGGTGVTEAFF	TRBV28	TRBJ1-1	-
CASSEPNTEAFF	TRBV6-1	TRBJ1-1	-
CSDTDRVGTDTQYF	TRBV29-1	TRBJ2-3	-
CASSASSGGSGYEQYF	TRBV19	TRBJ2-7	-
CASSLFASGRLSRYEQYF	TRBV5-6	TRBJ2-7	-
CASSANGHLNTEAFF	TRBV7-2	TRBJ1-1	-
CASTNIKGTEAFF	TRBV6-5	TRBJ1-1	few
CASSPGYGTEAFF	TRBV27	TRBJ1-1	-
CASSLRGGYTF	TRBV28	TRBJ1-2	-
CAMSPGQGHTGELFF	TRBV27	TRBJ2-2	few
CASISTGGGRYNEQFF	TRBV7-8	TRBJ2-1	-
CASGQGAGEQYF	TRBV2	TRBJ2-7	few
CAWGQGSYEQYF	TRBV30	TRBJ2-7	few
CASSFGQPQHF	TRBV28	TRBJ1-5	once
CASFPSGRETQYF	TRBV18	TRBJ2-5	few
CASSGTSGGSYEQYF	TRBV2	TRBJ2-7	-
CASSYGQGNQPRHF	TRBV6-5	TRBJ1-5	few
CASSGRLEGASNEQFF	TRBV9	TRBJ2-1	-
CASSSQAGGPDTQYF	TRBV5-1	TRBJ2-3	-
CASSRTGADEQYF	TRBV5-1	TRBJ2-7	-
CASSPKGGGYTDTQYF	TRBV9	TRBJ2-3	-
CSVSSGSYNEQFF	TRBV29-1	TRBJ2-1	-
CASSLPSTGGGTEAFF	TRBV7-9	TRBJ1-1	-
CASSSPTANEKLFF	TRBV7-9	TRBJ1-4	few
CASSSLDATDTQYF	TRBV5-1	TRBJ2-3	once
CASSLALQGASGYTF	TRBV7-2	TRBJ1-2	-
CASSPTGTVYEQYF	TRBV5-1	TRBJ2-7	once
CASWNQGAYTEAFF	TRBV6-1	TRBJ1-1	-
CASSQLPSQGYNEQFF	TRBV4-1	TRBJ2-1	-
CASSQAASGMAANEQFF	TRBV4-2	TRBJ2-1	-
CASRVTGSYEQYF	TRBV28	TRBJ2-7	-
CASSLAGTVDRTSGGFNEQFF	TRBV7-2	TRBJ2-1	-
CASSLGLAGGTDTQYF	TRBV7-3	TRBJ2-3	few
CASSNRGPLYGYTF	TRBV19	TRBJ1-2	-
CASAKGTSGKRVWAYEQYF	TRBV27	-	-
CASSERQGALGYTF	TRBV10-1	TRBJ1-2	once
CASSTRQGAPYEQYF	TRBV21-1	TRBJ2-7	-
CATSREQQNEQFF	TRBV15	TRBJ2-1	-